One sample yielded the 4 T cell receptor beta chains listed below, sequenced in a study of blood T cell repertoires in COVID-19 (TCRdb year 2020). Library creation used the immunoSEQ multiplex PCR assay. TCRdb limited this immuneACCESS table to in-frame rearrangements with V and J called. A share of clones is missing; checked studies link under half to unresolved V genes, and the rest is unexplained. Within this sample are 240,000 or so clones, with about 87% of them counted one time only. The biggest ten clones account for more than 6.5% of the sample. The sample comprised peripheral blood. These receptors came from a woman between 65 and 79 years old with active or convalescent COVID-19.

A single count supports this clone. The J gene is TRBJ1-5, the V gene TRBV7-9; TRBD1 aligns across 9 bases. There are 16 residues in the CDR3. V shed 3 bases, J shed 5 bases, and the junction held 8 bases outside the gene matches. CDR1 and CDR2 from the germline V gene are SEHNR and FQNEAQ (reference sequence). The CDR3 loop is CASSFRQGERDQPQHF. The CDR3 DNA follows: TGTGCCAGCAGCTTTCGACAGGGGGAGCGGGATCAGCCCCAGCATTTT.

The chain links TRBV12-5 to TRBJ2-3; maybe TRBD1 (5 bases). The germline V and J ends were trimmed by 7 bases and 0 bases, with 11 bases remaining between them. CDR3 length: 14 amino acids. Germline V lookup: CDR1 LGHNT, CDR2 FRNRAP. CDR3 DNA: TGTGCTAGTGTTCAGGGTTGGAGCACAGATACGCAGTATTTT. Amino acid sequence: CASVQGWSTDTQYF.

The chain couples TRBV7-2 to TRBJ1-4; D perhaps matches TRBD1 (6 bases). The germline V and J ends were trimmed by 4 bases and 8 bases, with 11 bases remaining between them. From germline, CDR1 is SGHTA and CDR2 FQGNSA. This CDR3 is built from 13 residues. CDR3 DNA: TGTGCCAGCAGCTCAGGGGTTGGCGAAAAACTGTTTTTT. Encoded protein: CASSSGVGEKLFF.

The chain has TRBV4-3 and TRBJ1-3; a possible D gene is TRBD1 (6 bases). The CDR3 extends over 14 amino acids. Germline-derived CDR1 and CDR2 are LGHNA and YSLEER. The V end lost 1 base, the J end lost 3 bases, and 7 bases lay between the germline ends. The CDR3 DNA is TGCGCCAGCAGCCAAGTCAGGGGTGGAAACACCATATATTTT. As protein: CASSQVRGGNTIYF.